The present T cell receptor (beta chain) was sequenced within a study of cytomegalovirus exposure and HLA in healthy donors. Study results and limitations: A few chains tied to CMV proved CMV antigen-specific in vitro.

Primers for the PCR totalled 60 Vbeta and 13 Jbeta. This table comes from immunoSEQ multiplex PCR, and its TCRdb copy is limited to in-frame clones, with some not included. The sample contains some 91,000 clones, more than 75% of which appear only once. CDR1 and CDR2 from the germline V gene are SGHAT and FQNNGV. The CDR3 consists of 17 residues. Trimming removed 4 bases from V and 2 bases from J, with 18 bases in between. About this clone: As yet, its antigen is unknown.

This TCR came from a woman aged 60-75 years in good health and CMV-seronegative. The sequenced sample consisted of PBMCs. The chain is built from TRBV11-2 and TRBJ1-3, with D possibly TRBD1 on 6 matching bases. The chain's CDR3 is CASSSGEQEWAGNTIYF. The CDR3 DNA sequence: TGTGCCAGCAGCTCAGGGGAGCAAGAGTGGGCTGGAAACACCATATATTTT.